This T cell receptor beta chain originates from a study of T-cell memory formation after mild COVID-19. Only a few counts were recorded for this clonotype. The CDR3 totals 14 residues. Looked up from germline, CDR1 is MNHEY and CDR2 is SVGAGI. V gave up 8 bases and J gave up 10 bases, with 21 bases separating them. Constant-segment primers and 5'RACE yielded cDNA libraries for TCR alpha and TCR beta, each carrying sample barcodes and UMIs. One entry per CDR3 protein, called by TCRdb with MiXCR from the 5' RACE reads. This repertoire shows around 320,000 distinct CDR3 sequences, approximately 19% found once; its top ten account for roughly 21%.

The sequence was collected from a man aged 18 to 35 who had mild COVID-19 (a few samples of this study predate the infection). Cell type and time point are not known. Sequenced input: PBMCs or a T cell subset sorted from them (not recorded which). The V call is TRBV6-5, the J call TRBJ2-1, with D unresolved. As DNA, the CDR3 is TGTGCCAGCGGATGGGTTGGGCCCGCCGTAGAGCAGTTCTTC. Its translation is CASGWVGPAVEQFF.